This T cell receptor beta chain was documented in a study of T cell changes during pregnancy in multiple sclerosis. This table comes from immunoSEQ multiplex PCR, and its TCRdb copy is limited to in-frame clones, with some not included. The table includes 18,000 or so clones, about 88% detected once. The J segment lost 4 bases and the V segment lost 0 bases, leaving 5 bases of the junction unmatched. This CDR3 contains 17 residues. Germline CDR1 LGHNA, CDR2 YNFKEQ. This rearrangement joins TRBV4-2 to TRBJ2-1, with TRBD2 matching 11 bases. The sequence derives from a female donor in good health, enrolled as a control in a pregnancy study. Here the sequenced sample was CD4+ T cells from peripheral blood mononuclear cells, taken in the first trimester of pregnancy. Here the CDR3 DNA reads TGTGCCAGCAGCCAAGATAGCGGGAGGGCCCTATACAATGAGCAGTTCTTC. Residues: CASSQDSGRALYNEQFF.